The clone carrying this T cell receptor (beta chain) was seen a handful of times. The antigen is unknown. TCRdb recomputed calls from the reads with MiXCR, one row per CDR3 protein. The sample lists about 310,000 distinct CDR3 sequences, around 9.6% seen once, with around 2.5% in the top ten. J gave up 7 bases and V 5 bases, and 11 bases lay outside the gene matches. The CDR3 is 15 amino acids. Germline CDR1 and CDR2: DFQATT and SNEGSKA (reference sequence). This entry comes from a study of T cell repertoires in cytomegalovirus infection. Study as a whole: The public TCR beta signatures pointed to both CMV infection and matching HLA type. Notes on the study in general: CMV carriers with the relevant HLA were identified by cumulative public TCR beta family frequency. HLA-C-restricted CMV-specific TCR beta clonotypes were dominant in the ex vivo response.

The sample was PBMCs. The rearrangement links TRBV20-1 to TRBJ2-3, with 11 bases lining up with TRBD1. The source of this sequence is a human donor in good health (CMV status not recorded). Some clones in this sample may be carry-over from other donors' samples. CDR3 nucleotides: TGCAGTGCTTTAACCGGGACAGGGGGTAGAAATACGCAGTATTTT. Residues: CSALTGTGGRNTQYF.